This is a list of T cell receptor beta chains from one sample in a study of blood T cell repertoires in COVID-19. Produced via immunoSEQ multiplex PCR; TCRdb's table is partial and in-frame only. In the table there are about 220,000 clones, almost 90% of which are singletons. Sequencing was done on a sample of PBMCs or T cells enriched from blood (not recorded which). These TCRs come from a woman aged 45 to 65 with acute COVID-19. Both conserved end residues are part of each CDR3.

V: TRBV30
CDR3: CAWSREYSNQPQHF

V: TRBV13
CDR3: CASSSSSMRGKGNTEAFF

V: TRBV27
CDR3: CASSFHGAPDTQYF

V: TRBV18
CDR3: CASSRDRGRSGNTIYF

V: TRBV27
CDR3: CASRAGTGKGLAGGRYEQYF

V: TRBV21-1
CDR3: CASSKGKTSGPHSYEQYF

V: TRBV2
CDR3: CASTTGAYNEQFF

V: TRBV21-1
CDR3: CASSKGEASGATDTQYF

V: TRBV15
CDR3: CATSGDGLAGTGETQYF

V: TRBV29-1
CDR3: CSGRTYQETQYF

V: TRBV28
CDR3: CASSRATSGKETQYF

V: TRBV14
CDR3: CASSQDAGTGGRYTF

V: TRBV9
CDR3: CASSVGSSYNEQFF

V: TRBV30
CDR3: CAWSGQSLKEKLFF

V: TRBV5-1
CDR3: CASSLGPTGLLPIMNTEAFF

V: TRBV10-3
CDR3: CAIMAREGDTQYF

V: TRBV2
CDR3: CASSPWTSGRSEQFF

V: TRBV15
CDR3: CATSRDRGQRRPQHF

V: TRBV30
CDR3: CAWGGGNQPQHF

V: TRBV3-1/TRBV3-2
CDR3: CASSRLSGTSTDTQYF

V: TRBV10-3
CDR3: CAISESEQGVYNEQFF

V: TRBV6-1
CDR3: CASSEPVGRGYEQYF

V: TRBV6-5
CDR3: CASRADRGGQPQHF

V: TRBV7-3
CDR3: CASSPLLTGELFF